The T cell receptor beta chain under discussion was sequenced for a study of T cell repertoires in cytomegalovirus infection. Across the study: A matching HLA type, together with CMV infection, was signaled by public TCR beta signatures. Findings and caveats of the study: People with CMV and the relevant HLA were identified by cumulative public TCR beta family frequency. HLA-C-restricted, CMV-specific TCR beta clonotypes were dominant ex vivo.

TCRdb re-called the reads through MiXCR, storing one row per CDR3 protein. The table shows 490,000 or so distinct CDR3 sequences, with around 11% occurring only once. Unmatched junction bases numbered 5, after V lost 0 bases and J lost 4 bases. This CDR3 is 15 amino acids long. CDR1 is MNHEY and CDR2 is SVGAGI in the germline V gene. This clonotype was seen ten or more times. As yet, its antigen is unknown. Input material: PBMCs. This sequence was found in a human donor in good health (CMV status not recorded). Some clones in this sample may be carry-over from other donors' samples. J is TRBJ2-7 and V is TRBV6-5, with 8 bases aligning to TRBD1. CDR3 sequence (DNA): TGTGCCAGCAGTTACTCCTTACAGGGGGTTTACGAGCAGTACTTC. Translation: CASSYSLQGVYEQYF.